A selection of T cell receptor beta chains follows, all from one sample in a study of shared clonotypes between healthy human individuals. Assay used: immunoSEQ multiplex PCR; TCRdb lists only in-frame clones, some missing. The sample yields approximately 500,000 clones, almost 97% seen once. Sequencing used naive CD4+ T cells sorted from blood. These receptors were obtained from a woman aged 25 to 45 in good health. The CDR3 runs from the conserved cysteine through the conserved F or W. D genes are given only for firm matches. Rows give clone size only sometimes, using once, few, many, or a class for an expanded clone.

TRBV19	TRBJ1-5	-	-	TGTGCCAGTAGTACCGCTGGGAGCAATCAGCCCCAGCATTTT	CASSTAGSNQPQHF
TRBV5-1	TRBJ1-5	-	-	TGCGCCAGCAGCTTAGACGGCGACTATAGCAATCAGCCCCAGCATTTT	CASSLDGDYSNQPQHF
TRBV2	TRBJ2-5	-	-	TGTGCCAGCATAAGGACATCTCGGCGAGAGACCCAGTACTTC	CASIRTSRRETQYF
TRBV10-3	TRBJ1-1	-	-	TGTGCCATCAGTGCCCTGAACACTGAAGCTTTCTTT	CAISALNTEAFF
TRBV11-2	TRBJ2-7	-	-	TGTGCCAGCAGCTTAGTGGCCGAATACGAGCAGTACTTC	CASSLVAEYEQYF
TRBV5-1	TRBJ2-3	-	-	TGCGCCAGCAGGGAATTGGTGAGCGCAGATACGCAGTATTTT	CASRELVSADTQYF
TRBV30	TRBJ2-5	TRBD1	-	TGTGCCTGGAGACCAGGGGGCCAAGAGACCCAGTACTTC	CAWRPGGQETQYF
TRBV28	TRBJ2-3	-	-	TGTGCCAGCAAGGGGGGGGCAAGCACAGATACGCAGTATTTT	CASKGGASTDTQYF
TRBV29-1	TRBJ2-1	TRBD1	once	TGCAGCGCAGTGGACAGGGGGTCGTGGTACGAGAACAATGAGCAGTTCTTC	CSAVDRGSWYENNEQFF
TRBV4-2	TRBJ2-3	TRBD2	-	TGTGCCAGCAGCCAGGGGACTAGCGGGAGGGTCGTGGGCACAGATACGCAGTATTTT	CASSQGTSGRVVGTDTQYF
TRBV27	TRBJ1-2	TRBD1	-	TGTGCCAGCAGTCCCGGACAGGGATACTATGGCTACACCTTC	CASSPGQGYYGYTF
TRBV27	TRBJ2-1	TRBD1	-	TGTGCCAGCAGTTTGTGGGGGGACAGGGGGCGAACCCAGCAGTTCTTC	CASSLWGDRGRTQQFF
TRBV14	TRBJ2-2	-	-	TGTGCCAGCAGCCCGAAATCAACTACCGGGGAGCTGTTTTTT	CASSPKSTTGELFF
TRBV11-2	TRBJ2-7	TRBD2	-	TGTGCCAGCGGGACTAGCGGGAACTTGGGGGAGCAGTACTTC	CASGTSGNLGEQYF
TRBV21-1	TRBJ2-7	-	-	TGTGCCAGCAGCCTGGGGTCCCTACAAGGGTCCTACGAGCAGTACTTC	CASSLGSLQGSYEQYF
TRBV10-3	TRBJ1-1	-	-	TGTGCCATCAGTGAGCAGGGAATGAACACTGAAGCTTTCTTT	CAISEQGMNTEAFF
TRBV30	TRBJ1-3	TRBD1	-	TGTGCCTCCCACAGGGGGCCTGGAAACACCATATATTTT	CASHRGPGNTIYF
TRBV11-2	TRBJ2-3	-	-	TGTGCCAGCAGCTTAGGGGTCGGACCAGATACGCAGTATTTT	CASSLGVGPDTQYF
TRBV2	TRBJ2-7	TRBD2	-	TGTGCCAGCAGTACGGGACTAGCGGGCTACGAGCAGTACTTC	CASSTGLAGYEQYF
TRBV6-1	TRBJ1-5	TRBD1	-	TGTGCCAGCAGTTGGACAGGGGATCAGCCCCAGCATTTT	CASSWTGDQPQHF
TRBV18	TRBJ2-1	TRBD2	-	TGTGCCAGCTCACCGGCCACAGGCCTAGCGGGATTCGATGAGCAGTTCTTC	CASSPATGLAGFDEQFF
TRBV19	TRBJ2-1	-	-	TGTGCCAGTAGTATAGGAAATAGCTCCTACAATGAGCAGTTCTTC	CASSIGNSSYNEQFF
TRBV5-1	TRBJ1-5	TRBD1	-	TGCGCCAGCGCCTCCGGGACAGTAGATTTAGCCCAGCATTTT	CASASGTVDLAQHF
TRBV9	TRBJ2-1	TRBD2	-	TGTGCCAGCAGCTACAGCGGGAGCTCCTACAATGAGCAGTTCTTC	CASSYSGSSYNEQFF
TRBV28	TRBJ2-2	-	once	TGTGCCAGCAGGGAAGGCACCGGGGAGCTGTTTTTT	CASREGTGELFF
TRBV5-1	TRBJ2-7	TRBD2	-	TGCGCCAGCAGCTCGTCGGGAGGGCCTCAGACGAAGGAGCAGTACTTC	CASSSSGGPQTKEQYF
TRBV15	TRBJ2-6	TRBD2	-	TGTGCCACCTCCCGGGGGGGCTTGCCTGGGGCCAACGTCCTGACTTTC	CATSRGGLPGANVLTF
TRBV29-1	TRBJ2-5	TRBD2	-	TGCAGCGCCAAAGGACTAGAAGAGACCCAGTACTTC	CSAKGLEETQYF
TRBV6-6	TRBJ2-7	-	-	TGTGCCAGCCGAGTTCATAGCTACGAGCAGTACTTC	CASRVHSYEQYF
TRBV5-4	TRBJ1-2	-	-	TGTGCCAGCAGCCTAGGGGTTCAGAAACCCTCCAACTATGGCTACACCTTC	CASSLGVQKPSNYGYTF
TRBV30	TRBJ2-7	TRBD2	-	TGTGCCTGGACCCCGGGACTAGCCTACGAGCAGTACTTC	CAWTPGLAYEQYF
TRBV7-9	TRBJ2-3	-	-	TGTGCCAGCAGCTTATCAACGATTAGCACAGATACGCAGTATTTT	CASSLSTISTDTQYF
TRBV25-1	TRBJ2-7	-	-	TGTGCCAGCAGTTCCTCGAAGCGAATCTCCTACGAGCAGTACTTC	CASSSSKRISYEQYF
TRBV19	TRBJ2-7	TRBD1	-	TGTGCCAGTAGTGCCCCCGGGACAGCCTCCTACGAGCAGTACTTC	CASSAPGTASYEQYF
TRBV28	TRBJ2-3	-	-	TGTGCCAGCAGTTTAGGTCTATCTGGGCAGTATTTT	CASSLGLSGQYF
TRBV7-7	TRBJ2-2	-	few	TGTGCCAGCAGCTCTGACTTAGTCGGGGAGCTGTTTTTT	CASSSDLVGELFF
TRBV6-5	TRBJ2-7	-	-	TGTGCCAGCAGTCTCGGAAACTCCTACGAGCAGTACTTC	CASSLGNSYEQYF
TRBV5-4	TRBJ2-7	-	-	TGTGCCAGCAGCGGAGGGCGGGTGCAGTACTTC	CASSGGRVQYF
TRBV4-2	TRBJ2-7	TRBD2	-	TGTGCCAGCAGCCGAGCGACTAGCGGGGGTACCTACGAGCAGTACTTC	CASSRATSGGTYEQYF
TRBV4-2	TRBJ2-2	-	-	TGTGCCAGCAGCCAACGGACTGAGGGGACCGGGGAGCTGTTTTTT	CASSQRTEGTGELFF